The 9 T cell receptor beta chains presented below share a single source sample, sequenced in a study of cytomegalovirus exposure and HLA in healthy donors. The PCR employed 60 Vbeta primers together with 13 Jbeta primers. TCRdb keeps only in-frame clones here, not all; method: immunoSEQ multiplex PCR. The sample includes tens of thousands of clones, around 75% of them seen just once. The sequenced material came from PBMCs. These receptor sequences come from a man aged 40-49 years in good health and CMV-seronegative.

This clone has just a few counts. The chain carries TRBV29-1 and TRBJ1-4; maybe TRBD1 (5 bases). Germline V gene lookup returns CDR1 SQVTM and CDR2 ANQGSEA. V was clipped by 4 bases and J by 7 bases, with 13 bases between them. The CDR3 length is 13 residues. The CDR3 bases are TGCAGCGTTGTAGGGGACGGGGGTGAAAAACTGTTTTTT. This sequence encodes CSVVGDGGEKLFF.

The gene calls are TRBV29-1 and TRBJ1-1; D ambiguous. The CDR3 loop spans 13 amino acids. Trimming removed 0 bases from V and 5 bases from J, with 10 bases in between. Germline CDR1 and CDR2: SQVTM and ANQGSEA. This CDR3 is CSVEDWPLTEAFF. CDR3 bases: TGCAGCGTTGAAGATTGGCCTTTAACTGAAGCTTTCTTT.

The chain uses TRBV18 and TRBJ2-3; D is possibly TRBD1 (6 bases). Trimming removed 3 bases from V and 0 bases from J, with 13 bases in between. The germline V gene has CDR1 KGHSH and CDR2 LQKENI. The CDR3 consists of 16 residues. CDR3 in DNA: TGTGCCAGCTCACCCGGACAGCCTACTAGCACAGATACGCAGTATTTT. Amino acids: CASSPGQPTSTDTQYF.

The chain links TRBV7-9 to TRBJ2-5; D is possibly TRBD2 (5 bases). The CDR3 runs 14 residues. V lost 6 bases and J 5 bases, leaving 16 bases between the germline ends. Germline V gives CDR1 SEHNR, CDR2 FQNEAQ (reference sequence). This CDR3 is CASSDWGVTETQYF. The CDR3 region has the DNA TGTGCCAGCAGTGATTGGGGAGTTACGGAGACCCAGTACTTC.

This chain connects TRBV5-1 to TRBJ2-1; possible D gene TRBD1, 6 bases. CDR1 is SGHRS, CDR2 YFSETQ, per germline. CDR3 length equals 12 residues. With 2 bases removed from V and 7 bases from J, the gap between germline ends came to 7 bases. The CDR3 DNA follows: TGCGCCAGCAGCTTCACAGGGAATGAGCAGTTCTTC. This gives the protein CASSFTGNEQFF.

This clone was detected a few times. The rearrangement joins TRBV6-7 to TRBJ2-1; 9 bases fit TRBD1. TRBV6-7 is marked as an open reading frame, function uncertain. The length of the CDR3 is 16 residues. V shed 2 bases, J shed 8 bases, and the junction held 10 bases outside the gene matches. The CDR3 region has the DNA TGTGCCAGCAGTTACAGGGGACAGGGTTTCCATTATGAGCAGTTCTTC. Protein sequence: CASSYRGQGFHYEQFF.

This chain connects TRBV19 to TRBJ2-2; 7 positions match TRBD2. Germline V CDR1 and CDR2: LNHDA, SQIVND (reference sequence). Trimming at V came to 6 bases and at J to 5 bases, leaving 9 bases not matched to a gene. The CDR3 length is 15 residues. CDR3 in DNA: TGTGCCAGTAGCGGAGGCGGGAGTTCTACCGGGGAGCTGTTTTTT. It specifies CASSGGGSSTGELFF.

This chain joins TRBV4-1 and TRBJ2-3; maybe TRBD1 (6 bases). The CDR3 contains 15 residues. Trimming pared 1 base from V and 5 bases from J, leaving 13 bases between. The germline V gene has CDR1 MGHRA and CDR2 YSYEKL. CDR3 in DNA: TGCGCCAGCAGCCAAGTTTCAGGGGATGGAGATACGCAGTATTTT. It encodes CASSQVSGDGDTQYF.

The rearrangement links TRBV4-1 to TRBJ1-2, with 8 bases identical to TRBD1. Per the germline V gene, CDR1 is MGHRA and CDR2 is YSYEKL. The length of the CDR3 is 16 residues. J gave up 8 bases and V 3 bases, and 14 bases lay outside the gene matches. CDR3 nucleotide sequence: TGCGCCAGCAGCCACCCGACAGGGGAGCTGACTCGGGGCTACACCTTC. Protein: CASSHPTGELTRGYTF.